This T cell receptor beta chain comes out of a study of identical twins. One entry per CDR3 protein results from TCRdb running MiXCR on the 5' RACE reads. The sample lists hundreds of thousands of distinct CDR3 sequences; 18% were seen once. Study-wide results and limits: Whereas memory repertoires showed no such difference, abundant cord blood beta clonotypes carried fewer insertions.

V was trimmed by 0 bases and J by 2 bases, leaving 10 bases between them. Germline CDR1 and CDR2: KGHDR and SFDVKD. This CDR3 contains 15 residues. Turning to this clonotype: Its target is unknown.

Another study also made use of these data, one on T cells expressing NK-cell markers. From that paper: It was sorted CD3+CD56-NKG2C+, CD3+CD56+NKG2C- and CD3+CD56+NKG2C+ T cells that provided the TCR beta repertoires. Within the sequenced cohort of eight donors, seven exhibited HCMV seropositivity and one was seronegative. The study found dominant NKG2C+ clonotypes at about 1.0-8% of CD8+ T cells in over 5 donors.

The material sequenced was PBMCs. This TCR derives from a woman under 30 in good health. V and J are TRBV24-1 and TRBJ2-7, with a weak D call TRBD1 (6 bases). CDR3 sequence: CATSDLHRATYEQYF. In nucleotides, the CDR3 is TGTGCCACCAGTGATTTGCACAGGGCCACCTACGAGCAGTACTTC.